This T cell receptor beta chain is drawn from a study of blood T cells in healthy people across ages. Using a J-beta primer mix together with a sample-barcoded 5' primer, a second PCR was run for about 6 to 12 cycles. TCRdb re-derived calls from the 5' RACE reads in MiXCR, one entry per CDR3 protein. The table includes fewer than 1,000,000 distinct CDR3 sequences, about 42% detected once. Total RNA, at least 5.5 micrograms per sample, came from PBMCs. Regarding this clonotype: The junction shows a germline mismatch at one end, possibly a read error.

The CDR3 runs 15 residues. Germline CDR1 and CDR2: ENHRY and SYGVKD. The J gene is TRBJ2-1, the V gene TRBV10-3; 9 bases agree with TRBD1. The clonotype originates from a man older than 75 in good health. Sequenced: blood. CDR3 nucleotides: TGTGCCATCAGTGCCCGACAGGGGGAAGGGAGTGAGCAGTTATTC. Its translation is CAISARQGEGSEQLF.